The following is a T cell receptor (beta chain) sequence with its context. The source of the sample is a study of cytomegalovirus exposure and HLA in healthy donors. Method: immunoSEQ multiplex PCR; TCRdb's copy keeps in-frame clones and lacks some. The table records 180,000 or so clones, around nine tenths of them present only once. Per the germline V gene, CDR1 is MNHEY and CDR2 is SVGAGI. The germline V and J ends were trimmed by 7 bases and 1 base, with 13 bases remaining between them. The CDR3 spans 14 residues. This sequence joins TRBV6-5 and TRBJ1-2; no clear D. Sequenced sample: PBMCs. The origin of this receptor is a woman aged 30 to 39 in good health and CMV-seronegative. The CDR3 DNA sequence: TGTGCCAGCACGGGTAGAATAGATAACTATGGCTACACCTTC. It translates to CASTGRIDNYGYTF.